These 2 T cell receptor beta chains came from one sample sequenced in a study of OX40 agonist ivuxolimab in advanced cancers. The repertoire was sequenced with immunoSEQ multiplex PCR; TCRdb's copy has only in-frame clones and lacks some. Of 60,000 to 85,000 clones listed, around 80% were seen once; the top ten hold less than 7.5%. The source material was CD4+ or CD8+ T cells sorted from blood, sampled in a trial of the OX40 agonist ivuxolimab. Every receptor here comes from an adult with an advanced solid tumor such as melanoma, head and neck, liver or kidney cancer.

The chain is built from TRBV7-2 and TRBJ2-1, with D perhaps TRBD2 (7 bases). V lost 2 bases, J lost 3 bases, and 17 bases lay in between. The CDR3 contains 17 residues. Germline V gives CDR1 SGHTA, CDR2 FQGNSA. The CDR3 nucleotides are TGTGCCAGCAGCTTAAGGGGGAGGGCAGCGGGCTACAATGAGCAGTTCTTC. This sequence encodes CASSLRGRAAGYNEQFF.

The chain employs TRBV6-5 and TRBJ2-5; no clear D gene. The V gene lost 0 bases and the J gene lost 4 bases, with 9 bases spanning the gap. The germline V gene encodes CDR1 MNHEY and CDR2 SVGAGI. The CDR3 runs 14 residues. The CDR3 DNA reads TGTGCCAGCAGTTACTCGACCGGCGGAGAGACCCAGTACTTC. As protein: CASSYSTGGETQYF.